This T cell receptor beta chain came from a study of CD8 T cells in ankylosing spondylitis. Study results and caveats: Disease-linked clones had a CD8+ phenotype and relatively low frequency in peripheral blood. Apparently characteristic of ankylosing spondylitis blood was a TCR beta motif (about 8 highly homologous variants).

The CDR3 runs to 14 residues. V lost 8 bases and J lost 0, with 12 bases in between. Germline V lookup: CDR1 SGHTA, CDR2 FQGNSA. MiXCR, run by TCRdb on the 5' RACE reads, gives a single entry per CDR3 protein. This table holds 700,000 to 850,000 distinct CDR3 sequences, 12% found once. This clonotype was detected a few times. Its antigen remains unknown. Sequencing input: blood, either unsorted or a sorted T cell fraction (not recorded which). The chain combines TRBV7-2 with TRBJ2-3; D not resolved. This sequence originates from a male donor with ankylosing spondylitis. DNA for the CDR3: TGTGCCAGCTGTCTCGGGCCTAGCACAGATACGCAGTATTTT. Translation gives CASCLGPSTDTQYF.